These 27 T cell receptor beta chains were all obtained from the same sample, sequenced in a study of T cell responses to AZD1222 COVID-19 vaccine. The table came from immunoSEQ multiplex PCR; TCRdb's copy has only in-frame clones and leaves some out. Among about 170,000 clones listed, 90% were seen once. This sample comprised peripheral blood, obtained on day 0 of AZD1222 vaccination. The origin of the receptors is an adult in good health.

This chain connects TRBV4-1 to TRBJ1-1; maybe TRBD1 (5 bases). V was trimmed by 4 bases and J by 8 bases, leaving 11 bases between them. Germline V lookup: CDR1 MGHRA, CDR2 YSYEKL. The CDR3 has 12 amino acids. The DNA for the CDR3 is TGCGCCAGCAGCCCCCTCGGGGGAGAAGCTTTCTTT. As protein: CASSPLGGEAFF.

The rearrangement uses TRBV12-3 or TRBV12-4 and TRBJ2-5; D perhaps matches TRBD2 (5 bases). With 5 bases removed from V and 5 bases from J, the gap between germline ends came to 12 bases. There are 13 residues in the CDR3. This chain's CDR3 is CASSATGLETQYF. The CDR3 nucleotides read TGTGCCAGCAGTGCGACGGGGTTGGAGACCCAGTACTTC.

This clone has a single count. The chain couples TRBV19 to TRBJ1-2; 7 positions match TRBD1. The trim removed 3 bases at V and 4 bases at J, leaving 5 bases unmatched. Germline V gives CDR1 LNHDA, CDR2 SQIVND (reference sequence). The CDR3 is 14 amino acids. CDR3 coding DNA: TGTGCCAGTAGTATTCCTGGGACAGCCTATGGCTACACCTTC. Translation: CASSIPGTAYGYTF.

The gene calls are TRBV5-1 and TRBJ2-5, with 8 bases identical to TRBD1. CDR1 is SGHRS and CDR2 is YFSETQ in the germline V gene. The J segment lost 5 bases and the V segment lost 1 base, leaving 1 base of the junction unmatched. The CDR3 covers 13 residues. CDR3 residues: CASSLNRGETQYF. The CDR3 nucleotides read TGCGCCAGCAGCTTGAACAGGGGGGAGACCCAGTACTTC.

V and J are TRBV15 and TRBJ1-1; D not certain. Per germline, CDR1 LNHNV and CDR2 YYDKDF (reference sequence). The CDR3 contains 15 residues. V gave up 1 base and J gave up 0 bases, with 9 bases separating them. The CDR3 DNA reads TGTGCCACCAGCAGAGCGCGCATACTGAACACTGAAGCTTTCTTT. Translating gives CATSRARILNTEAFF.

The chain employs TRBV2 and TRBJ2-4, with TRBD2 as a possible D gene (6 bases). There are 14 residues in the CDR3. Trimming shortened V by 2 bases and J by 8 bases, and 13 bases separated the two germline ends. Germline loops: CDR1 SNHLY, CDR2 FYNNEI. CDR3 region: CASSELEGPDIQYF. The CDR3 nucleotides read TGTGCCAGCAGTGAACTGGAGGGTCCGGACATTCAGTACTTC. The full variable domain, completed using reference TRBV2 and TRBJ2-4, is EPEVTQTPSHQVTQMGQEVILRCVPISNHLYFYWYRQILGQKVEFLVSFYNNEISEKSEIFDDQFSVERPDGSNFTLKIRSTKLEDSAMYFCASSELEGPDIQYFGAGTRLSVL.

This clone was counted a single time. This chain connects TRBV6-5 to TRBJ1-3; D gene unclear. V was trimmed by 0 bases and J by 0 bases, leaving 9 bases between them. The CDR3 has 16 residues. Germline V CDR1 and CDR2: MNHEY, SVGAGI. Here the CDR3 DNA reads TGTGCCAGCAGTTACTCTCCGGACCCCTCTGGAAACACCATATATTTT. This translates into CASSYSPDPSGNTIYF.

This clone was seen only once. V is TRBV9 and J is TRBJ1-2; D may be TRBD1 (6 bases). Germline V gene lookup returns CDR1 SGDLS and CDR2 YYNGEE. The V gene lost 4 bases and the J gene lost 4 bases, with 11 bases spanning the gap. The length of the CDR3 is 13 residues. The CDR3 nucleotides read TGTGCCAGCAGCCCCCGAGGGGGCTATGGCTACACCTTC. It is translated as CASSPRGGYGYTF.

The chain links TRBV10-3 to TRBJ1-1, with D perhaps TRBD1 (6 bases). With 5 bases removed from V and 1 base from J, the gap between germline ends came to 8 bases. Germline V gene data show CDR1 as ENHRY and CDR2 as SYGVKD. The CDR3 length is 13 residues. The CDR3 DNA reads TGTGCCATCAGTAAGACAGGGAACACTGAAGCTTTCTTT. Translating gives CAISKTGNTEAFF.

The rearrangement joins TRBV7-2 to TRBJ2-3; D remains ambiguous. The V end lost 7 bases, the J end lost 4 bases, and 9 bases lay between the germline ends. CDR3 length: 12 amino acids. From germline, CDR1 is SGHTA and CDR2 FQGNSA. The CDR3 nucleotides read TGTGCCAGCAACACTGGGGCAGATACGCAGTATTTT. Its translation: CASNTGADTQYF.

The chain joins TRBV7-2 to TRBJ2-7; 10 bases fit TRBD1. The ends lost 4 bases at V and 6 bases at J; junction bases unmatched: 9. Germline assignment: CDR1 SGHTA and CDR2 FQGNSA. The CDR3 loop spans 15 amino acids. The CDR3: CASSSPGQGTSEQYF. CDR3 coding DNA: TGTGCCAGCAGCTCCCCGGGACAGGGGACCTCCGAGCAGTACTTC.

CDR3 protein: CASSGLPGPDTQYF. DNA for the CDR3: TGTGCCAGCAGCGGACTTCCCGGGCCAGATACGCAGTATTTT. V gene TRBV9 combines with J gene TRBJ2-3; unclear D gene. Germline V gene lookup returns CDR1 SGDLS and CDR2 YYNGEE. The CDR3 consists of 14 residues. Trimming removed 3 bases at V and 4 bases at J, with 12 bases between.

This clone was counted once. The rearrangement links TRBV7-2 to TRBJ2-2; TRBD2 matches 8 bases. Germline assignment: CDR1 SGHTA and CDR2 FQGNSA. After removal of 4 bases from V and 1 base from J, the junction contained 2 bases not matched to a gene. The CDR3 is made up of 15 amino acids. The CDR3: CASSSGGGNTGELFF. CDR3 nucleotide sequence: TGTGCCAGCAGCTCCGGGGGGGGGAACACCGGGGAGCTGTTTTTT.

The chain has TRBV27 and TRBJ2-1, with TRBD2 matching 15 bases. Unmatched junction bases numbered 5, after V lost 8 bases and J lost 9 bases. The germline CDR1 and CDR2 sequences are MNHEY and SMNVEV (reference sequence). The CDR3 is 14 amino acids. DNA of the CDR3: TGTGCCAGCTCACCGGGACTAGCGGGGGGTGAGCAGTTCTTC. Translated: CASSPGLAGGEQFF.

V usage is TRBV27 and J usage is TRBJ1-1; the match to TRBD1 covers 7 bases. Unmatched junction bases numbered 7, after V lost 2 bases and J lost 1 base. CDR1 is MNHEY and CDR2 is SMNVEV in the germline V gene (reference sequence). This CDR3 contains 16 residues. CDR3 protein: CASSLGTARGNTEAFF. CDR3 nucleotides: TGTGCCAGCAGTTTAGGGACAGCCAGGGGGAACACTGAAGCTTTCTTT.

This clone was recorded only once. In nucleotides, the CDR3 is TGTGCCAGCAGTCCCCAGCTGGGACAGGGCCCCTTCGGGACCCAGTACTTC. The encoded protein is CASSPQLGQGPFGTQYF. The rearrangement links TRBV27 to TRBJ2-5; 9 bases align to TRBD1. Germline V gene lookup returns CDR1 MNHEY and CDR2 SMNVEV (reference sequence). V trimming: 5 bases; J trimming: 7 bases; junction bases outside the gene matches: 17. This CDR3 has 17 residues.

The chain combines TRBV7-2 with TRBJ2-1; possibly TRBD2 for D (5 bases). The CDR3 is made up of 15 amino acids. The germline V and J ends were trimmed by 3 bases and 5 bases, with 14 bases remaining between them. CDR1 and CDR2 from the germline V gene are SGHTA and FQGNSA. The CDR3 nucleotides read TGTGCCAGCAGCTTCGTTCGGGGTTCCAACAATGAGCAGTTCTTC. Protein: CASSFVRGSNNEQFF.

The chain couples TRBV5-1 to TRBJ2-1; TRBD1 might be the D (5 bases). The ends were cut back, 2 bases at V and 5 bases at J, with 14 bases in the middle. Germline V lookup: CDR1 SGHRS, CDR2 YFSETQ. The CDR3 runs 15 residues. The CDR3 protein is CASSFRALQNNEQFF. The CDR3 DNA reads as TGCGCCAGCAGCTTCAGGGCCCTACAAAACAATGAGCAGTTCTTC.

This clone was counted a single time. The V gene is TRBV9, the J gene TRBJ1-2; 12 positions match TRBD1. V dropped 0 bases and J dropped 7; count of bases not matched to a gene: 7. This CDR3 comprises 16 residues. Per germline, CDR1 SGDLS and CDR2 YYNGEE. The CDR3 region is CASSVGPGQGAVGYTF. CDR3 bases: TGTGCCAGCAGCGTAGGGCCGGGACAGGGGGCCGTTGGCTACACCTTC. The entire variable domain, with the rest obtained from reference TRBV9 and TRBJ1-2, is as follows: DSGVTQTPKHLITATGQRVTLRCSPRSGDLSVYWYQQSLDQGLQFLIQYYNGEERAKGNILERFSAQQFPDLHSELNLSSLELGDSALYFCASSVGPGQGAVGYTFGSGTRLTVV.

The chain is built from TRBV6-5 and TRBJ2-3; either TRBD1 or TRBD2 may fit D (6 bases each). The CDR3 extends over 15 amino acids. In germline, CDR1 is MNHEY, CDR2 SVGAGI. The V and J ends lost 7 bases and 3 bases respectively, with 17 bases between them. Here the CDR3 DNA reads TGTGCCAGCACCCTTTCGGGGGCGACGACAGATACGCAGTATTTT. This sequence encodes CASTLSGATTDTQYF.

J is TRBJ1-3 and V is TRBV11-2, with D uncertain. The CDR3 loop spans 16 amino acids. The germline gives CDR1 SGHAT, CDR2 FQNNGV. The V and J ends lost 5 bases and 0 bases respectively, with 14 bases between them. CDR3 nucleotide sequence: TGTGCCAGCAGCCAAAACCCTCCCAACTCTGGAAACACCATATATTTT. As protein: CASSQNPPNSGNTIYF. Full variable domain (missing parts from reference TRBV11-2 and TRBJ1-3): EAGVAQSPRYKIIEKRQSVAFWCNPISGHATLYWYQQILGQGPKLLIQFQNNGVVDDSQLPKDRFSAERLKGVDSTLKIQPAKLEDSAVYLCASSQNPPNSGNTIYFGEGSWLTVV.

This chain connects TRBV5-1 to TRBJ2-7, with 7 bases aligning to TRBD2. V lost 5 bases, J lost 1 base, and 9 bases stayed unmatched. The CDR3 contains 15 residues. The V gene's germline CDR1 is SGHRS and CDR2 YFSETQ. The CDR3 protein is CASSYSGVRSYEQYF. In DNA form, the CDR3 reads TGCGCCAGCAGTTACAGCGGGGTTAGGTCCTACGAGCAGTACTTC. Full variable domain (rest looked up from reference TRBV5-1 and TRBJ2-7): KAGVTQTPRYLIKTRGQQVTLSCSPISGHRSVSWYQQTPGQGLQFLFEYFSETQRNKGNFPGRFSGRQFSNSRSEMNVSTLELGDSALYLCASSYSGVRSYEQYFGPGTRLTVT.

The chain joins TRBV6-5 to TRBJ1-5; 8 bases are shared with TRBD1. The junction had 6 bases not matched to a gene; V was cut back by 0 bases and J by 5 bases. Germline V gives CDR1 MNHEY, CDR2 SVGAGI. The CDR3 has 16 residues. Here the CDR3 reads CASSYSSQGADQPQHF. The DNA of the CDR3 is TGTGCCAGCAGTTACTCGAGCCAGGGGGCGGATCAGCCCCAGCATTTT.

The CDR3 DNA sequence: TGCAGCGTTGAATGGGGCGGCCGGGGCACAGATACGCAGTATTTT. It specifies CSVEWGGRGTDTQYF. The chain recombines TRBV29-1 with TRBJ2-3; D possibly corresponds to TRBD1 (5 bases). The CDR3 runs 15 residues. Per germline, CDR1 SQVTM and CDR2 ANQGSEA. Trimming removed 2 bases from V and 1 base from J, with 13 bases in between.

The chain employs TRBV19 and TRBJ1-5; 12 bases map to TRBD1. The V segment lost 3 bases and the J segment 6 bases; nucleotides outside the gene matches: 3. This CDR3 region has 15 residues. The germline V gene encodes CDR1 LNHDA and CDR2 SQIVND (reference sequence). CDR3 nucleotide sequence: TGTGCCAGTAGTATGGGACAGGGGGCGGTTCAGCCCCAGCATTTT. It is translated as CASSMGQGAVQPQHF.

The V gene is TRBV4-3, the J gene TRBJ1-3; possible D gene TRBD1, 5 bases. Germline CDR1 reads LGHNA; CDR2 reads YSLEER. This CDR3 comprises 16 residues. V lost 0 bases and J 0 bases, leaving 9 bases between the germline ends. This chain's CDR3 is CASSQDHRSSGNTIYF. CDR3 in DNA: TGCGCCAGCAGCCAAGACCACAGGAGCTCTGGAAACACCATATATTTT.

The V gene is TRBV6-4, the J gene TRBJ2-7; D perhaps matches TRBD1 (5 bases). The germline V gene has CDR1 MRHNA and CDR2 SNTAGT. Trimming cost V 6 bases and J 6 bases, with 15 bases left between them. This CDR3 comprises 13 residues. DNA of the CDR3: TGTGCCAGCAGCCAAGACCTCAGGGCCGAGCAGTACTTC. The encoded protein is CASSQDLRAEQYF.